These T cell receptor beta chains were read from a single sample in a study of T cell clones after liver transplantation. Only in-frame clones appear in the TCRdb table, and some are missing; sequencing was by immunoSEQ multiplex PCR. The sample yields some 110,000 clones, 82% seen once. The starting material was CD4+ T cells from blood, obtained before liver transplant. These receptors were collected from a human donor who received a liver transplant. CDR3s leave out the opening cysteine and the closing phenylalanine or tryptophan. The D gene is left open where the match is weak. Clone size appears in some rows only: once, few, many, or a class for an expanded clone.

CDR3: ASSILLAGWNTGELF
length: 15
J: TRBJ2-2
D: TRBD2
size: NA
V: TRBV19

CDR3: ASRRRQSNQPQH
length: 12
J: TRBJ1-5
D: NA
size: NA
V: TRBV19

CDR3: ASSALGDSSYNSPLH
length: 15
J: TRBJ1-6
D: NA
size: NA
V: TRBV7-8

CDR3: ASLLRSSMNTEAF
length: 13
J: TRBJ1-1
D: NA
size: NA
V: TRBV5-6

CDR3: ASSQDRGGGVYEQY
length: 14
J: TRBJ2-7
D: TRBD2
size: NA
V: TRBV4-3

CDR3: ASSGDRGDETQY
length: 12
J: TRBJ2-5
D: TRBD1
size: NA
V: TRBV5-4

CDR3: SARDRYEQF
length: 9
J: TRBJ2-1
D: NA
size: NA
V: TRBV20-1

CDR3: ASSERGNTGELF
length: 12
J: TRBJ2-2
D: TRBD2
size: NA
V: TRBV11-3

CDR3: ASSPGQGRMNTEAF
length: 14
J: TRBJ1-1
D: TRBD1
size: NA
V: TRBV19

CDR3: ASSLPAGEGNTGELF
length: 15
J: TRBJ2-2
D: TRBD2
size: NA
V: TRBV5-4

CDR3: ASSFQPLAPDTQY
length: 13
J: TRBJ2-3
D: NA
size: NA
V: TRBV7-6

CDR3: ASSWQGGSNQPQH
length: 13
J: TRBJ1-5
D: TRBD1
size: NA
V: TRBV28

CDR3: ASSFGLTGGHEQY
length: 13
J: TRBJ2-7
D: TRBD1
size: few
V: TRBV7-3

CDR3: ASSQTRRGREETQY
length: 14
J: TRBJ2-5
D: NA
size: NA
V: TRBV21-1

CDR3: ASSDPGQPSGNTIY
length: 14
J: TRBJ1-3
D: NA
size: once
V: TRBV6-1

CDR3: ASSLSLAGGQETQY
length: 14
J: TRBJ2-5
D: TRBD2
size: NA
V: TRBV5-1

CDR3: ASGRDASSYEQY
length: 12
J: TRBJ2-7
D: NA
size: NA
V: TRBV7-2

CDR3: ASTRDFSGNTIY
length: 12
J: TRBJ1-3
D: NA
size: few
V: TRBV19

CDR3: ASSTRGGAETQY
length: 12
J: TRBJ2-5
D: NA
size: NA
V: TRBV21-1

CDR3: ASSLPARGGYT
length: 11
J: TRBJ1-2
D: NA
size: once
V: TRBV28

CDR3: ASSLTYNSPLH
length: 11
J: TRBJ1-6
D: NA
size: NA
V: TRBV27

CDR3: ASSQRGGVTDTQY
length: 13
J: TRBJ2-3
D: TRBD2
size: NA
V: TRBV4-3

CDR3: ASSFQDSKNIQY
length: 12
J: TRBJ2-4
D: NA
size: NA
V: TRBV5-1

CDR3: ASSGGVINQPQH
length: 12
J: TRBJ1-5
D: NA
size: NA
V: TRBV2

CDR3: ASSQYISWNWNTIY
length: 14
J: TRBJ1-3
D: NA
size: NA
V: TRBV14

CDR3: ASSVGLPNYGYT
length: 12
J: TRBJ1-2
D: NA
size: NA
V: TRBV7-8

CDR3: ASSLSGNTGELF
length: 12
J: TRBJ2-2
D: NA
size: once
V: TRBV5-1

CDR3: ASSPADRAGANVLT
length: 14
J: TRBJ2-6
D: TRBD1
size: NA
V: TRBV5-6

CDR3: ASSFGGPSSGYT
length: 12
J: TRBJ1-2
D: NA
size: NA
V: TRBV5-1

CDR3: ASSETWRNYGYT
length: 12
J: TRBJ1-2
D: NA
size: NA
V: TRBV25-1

CDR3: ASSSLGREGLGNEQF
length: 15
J: TRBJ2-1
D: TRBD2
size: once
V: TRBV7-8

CDR3: ASSTPGTDRGNTEAF
length: 15
J: TRBJ1-1
D: TRBD1
size: NA
V: TRBV19

CDR3: ASSRTTTGPNYNEQF
length: 15
J: TRBJ2-1
D: NA
size: NA
V: TRBV10-1

CDR3: ASRTAGDRRRDGYT
length: 14
J: TRBJ1-2
D: NA
size: NA
V: TRBV19

CDR3: SAGPHGYEQY
length: 10
J: TRBJ2-7
D: NA
size: NA
V: TRBV29-1

CDR3: ASSPSLAGFSGANVLT
length: 16
J: TRBJ2-6
D: TRBD2
size: NA
V: TRBV18

CDR3: SVGGLYEQY
length: 9
J: TRBJ2-7
D: NA
size: NA
V: TRBV20-1

CDR3: AWTSSGSLGRQF
length: 12
J: TRBJ2-1
D: TRBD2
size: NA
V: TRBV30

CDR3: SVMKGGNTIY
length: 10
J: TRBJ1-3
D: NA
size: NA
V: TRBV29-1

CDR3: ASSLVGQTNTGELF
length: 14
J: TRBJ2-2
D: TRBD1
size: once
V: TRBV5-1

CDR3: ASSWEAGELF
length: 10
J: TRBJ2-2
D: NA
size: NA
V: TRBV5-1